This TCR beta chain was observed in a study of long-term antiretroviral therapy in people with HIV (dated by TCRdb to the early 2020s). Looking at the study overall: The earliest samples were collected about a decade before the 2015 WHO recommendation for immediate ART, when ART was typically delayed until CD4 counts fell. This retrospective serial study examined whether starting ART and sustained HIV suppression were associated with changes in the composition and diversity of the TRB repertoire in peripheral blood. The cohort contributed about 180 cryopreserved PBMC samples from around 33 adults with confirmed HIV infection, collected serially over a mean of approximately six years (range 1-12). Of the roughly 30 participants with HIV, eleven were female. No cross-contamination during QIAcube processing was seen in test extractions of a monoclonal T-cell line run alongside 25 to 35 polyclonal samples. The paper's findings and limits, for the study overall: Narrower CDR3 length ranges were observed in HIV repertoires than in controls, and an antigen-experienced repertoire with only a slight naive shift after ART was suggested by the network structure. The samples span the years 2004 to 2017, and the ART regimens used at that time may not be as effective as current regimens. ART initiation was associated with a significant increase in TRB diversity, but diversity stayed significantly below transplant donor controls even after long-term ART. Since PBMC availability was limited, sequencing covered only the TCR beta chain, with no alpha chain pairing. Unsorted PBMC were profiled instead of sorted CD4+ and CD8+ T cells because pre-ART samples had limited cell numbers. Expanded TRB clones identified before ART initiation dominated the repertoire across all time points, though the dominance fluctuated and decreased in many PLHIV after ART. Inferences about post-ART repertoire changes were limited because no data were available on ART adherence, viral resistance or therapy changes.

About this clone itself: Its antigen is currently not known. No per-base quality is available; no much larger clone lies one base away.

Inclusion was restricted to participants for whom at least one PBMC sample before ART initiation and at least two post-ART samples were available. Every participant with HIV received treatment in the United States of America. Before DNA extraction, cryopreserved samples containing roughly 0.9-10 million PBMC were thawed and washed. At the time of the earliest PBMC sample, participants with HIV were aged between about 23 and 54 years. Per participant, PBMC samples came from 1-4 timepoints prior to ART initiation and 2-8 timepoints following ART initiation, for a median of 7 samples. For every participant, serial HIV viral load, CD4+ T-cell count, ART history and demographic data were obtained. Using a Qiagen kit on a QIAcube, genomic DNA was extracted from unsorted PBMC, with samples processed in batches of 12. The CDR3 measures 13 amino acids from cysteine to phenylalanine. The entry retains the CDR3 DNA only, 39 bases that are in frame from base 1. CDR1 and CDR2 were assigned from the germline V gene as SNHLY and FYNNEI. V ends up 6 bases short and J 12 bases short, with an unmatched junction base count of 12.

The immunoSEQ hsTCRB v3.0 assay was used at survey level resolution for TRB variable region sequencing. A depth of roughly 35,000-55,000 T-cell genomes per sample was targeted for TRB sequencing. TRB libraries were pooled and sequenced on an Illumina MiSeq using a v3 150-cycle kit. The paper's data handling went like this. Analysis of repertoires was carried out in R inside a reproducible Nextflow workflow spanning QC, data transformation and analysis. LymphoSeq2, an R package for AIRR-Seq data exploration, was used to implement custom analyses. Several samples that yielded fewer than 5000 total TRB sequences were excluded, so that under 200 HIV repertoires were analyzed. Among the approximately 190 retained HIV repertoires, 55 to 65 were collected before ART initiation and roughly 130 were collected after ART initiation. Each repertoire was downsampled to 5000 TRB nucleotide sequences, and summary statistics were averaged across 100 downsampling iterations. Only TRB sequences with CDR3 regions of at least seven amino acids were retained for analysis. Diversity was measured with a Shannon entropy-derived clonality score and the Gini coefficient. Repertoire networks linked the top 5000 CDR3 amino acid sequences whenever two sequences differed by an edit distance of one. Antigen specificity groups and MHC restriction were predicted for TRB CDR3 amino acid sequences with GLIPH2. To flag known CMV, EBV, HIV or tissue antigen associations, CDR3 amino acid sequences were matched against VDJdb and McPAS-TCR. Pre-ART, post-ART and control groups were compared with Wilcoxon signed-rank tests and Holm-Bonferroni correction. Here the immuneACCESS table is served through TCRdb, limited to in-frame sequences with V and J called. Missing clones are a known gap in these copies; in checked studies unresolved V genes cover under half, and the rest lacks a known reason. The V and J calls and the clone size are those of that table, but D and trimming were determined from the DNA. The sample table lists under 50,000 clones, about 89% of them with a count of one. The ten largest clones capture approximately 5% of the sample.

The sequence links TRBV2 to TRBJ2-3; 7 bases in the middle match TRBD1. This specimen was unsorted PBMCs, taken 0.1 years before starting antiretroviral therapy. The TCR comes from a woman in her forties or fifties with HIV. DNA sequence: TGTGCCAGCAGCACCTCGTGGGACAGCCCTCAGTATTTT. Its protein product is CASSTSWDSPQYF.